The T cell receptor beta chain under discussion was sequenced for a study of brain T cells in children with intractable seizures. Method: immunoSEQ multiplex PCR; TCRdb's copy keeps in-frame clones and lacks some. The sample lists hundreds of thousands of clones, approximately 93% occurring once. The time point denotes: blood from clinic visit 5 months post-surgery; TSC patient then seizure free. Surgery cases with the highest brain T cell transcript signatures were chosen for sequencing. Patients received at least one anti-epileptic drug before surgery. The CDR3 loop spans 15 amino acids. The J segment lost 9 bases and the V segment lost 5 bases, leaving 15 bases of the junction unmatched. Germline values: CDR1 SGHTA, CDR2 FQGTGA.

The sample in question was peripheral blood, obtained 4 to 5 months after surgery. The chain is built from TRBV7-3 and TRBJ2-7, with 8 positions matching TRBD2. The receptor was isolated from a boy under two years old with tuberous sclerosis and intractable seizures. The CDR3 region is CASSPTLAGPLGQYF. The CDR3 DNA sequence: TGTGCCAGCAGCCCCACCCTAGCGGGCCCGTTGGGGCAGTACTTC.